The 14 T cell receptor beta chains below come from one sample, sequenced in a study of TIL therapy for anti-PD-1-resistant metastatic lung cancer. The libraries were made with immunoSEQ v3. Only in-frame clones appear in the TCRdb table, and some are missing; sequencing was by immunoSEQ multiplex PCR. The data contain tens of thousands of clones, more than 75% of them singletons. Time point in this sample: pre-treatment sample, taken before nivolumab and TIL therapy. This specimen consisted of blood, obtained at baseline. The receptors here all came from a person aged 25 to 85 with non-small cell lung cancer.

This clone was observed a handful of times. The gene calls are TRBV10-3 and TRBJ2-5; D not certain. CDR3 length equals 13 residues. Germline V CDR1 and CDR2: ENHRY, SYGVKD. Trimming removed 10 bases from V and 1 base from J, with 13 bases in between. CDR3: CATTRAGQETQYF. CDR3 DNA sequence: TGTGCCACCACCCGAGCCGGCCAAGAGACCCAGTACTTC.

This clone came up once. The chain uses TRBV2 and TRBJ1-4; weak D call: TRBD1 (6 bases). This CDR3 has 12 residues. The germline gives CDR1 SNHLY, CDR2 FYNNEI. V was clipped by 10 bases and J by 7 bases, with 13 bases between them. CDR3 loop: CAISGEGEKLFF. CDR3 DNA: TGTGCCATATCAGGGGAGGGTGAAAAACTGTTTTTT. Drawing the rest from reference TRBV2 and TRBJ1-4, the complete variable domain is EPEVTQTPSHQVTQMGQEVILRCVPISNHLYFYWYRQILGQKVEFLVSFYNNEISEKSEIFDDQFSVERPDGSNFTLKIRSTKLEDSAMYFCAISGEGEKLFFGSGTQLSVL.

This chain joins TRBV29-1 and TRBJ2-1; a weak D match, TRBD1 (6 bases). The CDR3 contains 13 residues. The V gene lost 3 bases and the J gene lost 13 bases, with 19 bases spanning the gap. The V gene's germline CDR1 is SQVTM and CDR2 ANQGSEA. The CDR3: CSVDGQLMGSQFF. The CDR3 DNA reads TGCAGCGTTGACGGACAGCTTATGGGGTCCCAGTTCTTC.

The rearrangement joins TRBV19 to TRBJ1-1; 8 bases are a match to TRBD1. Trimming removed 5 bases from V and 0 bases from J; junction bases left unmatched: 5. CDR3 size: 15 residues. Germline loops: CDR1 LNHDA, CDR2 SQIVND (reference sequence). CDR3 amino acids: CASSVSTGVNTEAFF. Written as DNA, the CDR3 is TGTGCCAGTAGTGTATCGACAGGGGTGAACACTGAAGCTTTCTTT.

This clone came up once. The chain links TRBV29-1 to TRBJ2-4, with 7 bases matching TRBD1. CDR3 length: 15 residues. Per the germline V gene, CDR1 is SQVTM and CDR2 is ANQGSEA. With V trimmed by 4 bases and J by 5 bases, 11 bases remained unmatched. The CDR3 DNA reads TGCAGCGTTGGATTGTTTAAGGGGGCCGAAAACATTCAGTACTTC. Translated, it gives CSVGLFKGAENIQYF. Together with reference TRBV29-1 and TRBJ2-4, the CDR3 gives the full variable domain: SAVISQKPSRDICQRGTSLTIQCQVDSQVTMMFWYRQQPGQSLTLIATANQGSEATYESGFVIDKFPISRPNLTFSTLTVSNMSPEDSSIYLCSVGLFKGAENIQYFGAGTRLSVL.

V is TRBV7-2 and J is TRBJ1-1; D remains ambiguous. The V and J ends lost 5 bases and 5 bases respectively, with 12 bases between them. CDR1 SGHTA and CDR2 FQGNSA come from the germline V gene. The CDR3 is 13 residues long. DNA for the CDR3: TGTGCCAGCAGCCTCTCGGACGTAACTGAAGCTTTCTTT. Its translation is CASSLSDVTEAFF.

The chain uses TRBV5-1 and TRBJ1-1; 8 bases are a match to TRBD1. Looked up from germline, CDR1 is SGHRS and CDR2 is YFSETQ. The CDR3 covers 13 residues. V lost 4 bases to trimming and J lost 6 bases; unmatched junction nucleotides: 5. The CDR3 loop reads CASSTGGMAEAFF. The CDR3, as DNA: TGCGCCAGCAGCACAGGGGGTATGGCTGAAGCTTTCTTT.

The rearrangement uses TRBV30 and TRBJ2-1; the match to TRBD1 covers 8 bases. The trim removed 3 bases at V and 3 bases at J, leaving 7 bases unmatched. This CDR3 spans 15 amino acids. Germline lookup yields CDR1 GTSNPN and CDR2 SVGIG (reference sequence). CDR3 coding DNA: TGTGCCTGGAGCCCTGGACAGGGACTCTACAATGAGCAGTTCTTC. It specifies CAWSPGQGLYNEQFF.

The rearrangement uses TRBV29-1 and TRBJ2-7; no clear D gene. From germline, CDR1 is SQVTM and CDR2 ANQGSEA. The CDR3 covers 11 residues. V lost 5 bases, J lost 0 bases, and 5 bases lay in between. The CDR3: CSVSGSYEQYF. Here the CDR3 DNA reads TGCAGCGTTTCCGGCTCCTACGAGCAGTACTTC.

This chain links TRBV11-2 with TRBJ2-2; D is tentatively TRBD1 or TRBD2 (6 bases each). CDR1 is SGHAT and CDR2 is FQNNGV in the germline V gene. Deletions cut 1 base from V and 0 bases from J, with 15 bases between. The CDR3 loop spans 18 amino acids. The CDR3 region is CASSLGGAGPANTGELFF. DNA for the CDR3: TGTGCCAGCAGCTTAGGGGGGGCCGGGCCCGCGAACACCGGGGAGCTGTTTTTT.

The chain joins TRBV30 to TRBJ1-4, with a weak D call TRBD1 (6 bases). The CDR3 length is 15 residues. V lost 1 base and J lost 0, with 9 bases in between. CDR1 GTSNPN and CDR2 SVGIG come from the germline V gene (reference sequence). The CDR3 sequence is CAWSDGGPTNEKLFF. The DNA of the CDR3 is TGTGCCTGGAGTGACGGGGGCCCAACTAATGAAAAACTGTTTTTT.

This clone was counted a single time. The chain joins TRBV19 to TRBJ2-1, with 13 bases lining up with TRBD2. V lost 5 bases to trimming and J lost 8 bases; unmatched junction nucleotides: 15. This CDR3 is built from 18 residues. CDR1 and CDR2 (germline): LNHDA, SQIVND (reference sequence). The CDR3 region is CASSPGQGLAGRTHEQFF. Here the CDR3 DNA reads TGTGCCAGTAGTCCGGGACAGGGACTAGCGGGACGCACTCATGAGCAGTTCTTC.

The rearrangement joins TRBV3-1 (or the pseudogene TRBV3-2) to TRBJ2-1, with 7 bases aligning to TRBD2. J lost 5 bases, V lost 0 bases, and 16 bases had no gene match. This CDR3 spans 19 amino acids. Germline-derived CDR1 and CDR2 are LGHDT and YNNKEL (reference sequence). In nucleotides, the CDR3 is TGTGCCAGCAGCCAAGAGAGCTTCGGGCTGGGCGGGGGAAACAATGAGCAGTTCTTC. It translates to CASSQESFGLGGGNNEQFF.

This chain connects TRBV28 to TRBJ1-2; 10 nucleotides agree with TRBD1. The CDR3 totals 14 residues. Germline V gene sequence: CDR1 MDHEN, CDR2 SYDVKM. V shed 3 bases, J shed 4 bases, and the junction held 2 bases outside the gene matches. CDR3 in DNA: TGTGCCAGCAGTTTTCGACAGGGGGCCTATGGCTACACCTTC. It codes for CASSFRQGAYGYTF.